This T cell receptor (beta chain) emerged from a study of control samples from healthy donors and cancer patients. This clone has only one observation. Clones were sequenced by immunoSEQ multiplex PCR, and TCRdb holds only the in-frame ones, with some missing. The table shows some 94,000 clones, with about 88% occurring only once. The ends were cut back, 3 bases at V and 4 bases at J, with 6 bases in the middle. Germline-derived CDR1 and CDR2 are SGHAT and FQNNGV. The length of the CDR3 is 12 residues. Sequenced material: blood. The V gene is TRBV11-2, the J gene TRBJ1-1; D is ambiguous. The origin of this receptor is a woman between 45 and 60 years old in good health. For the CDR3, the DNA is TGTGCCAGCAGCTTTCGGGGCACTGAAGCTTTCTTT. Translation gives CASSFRGTEAFF.